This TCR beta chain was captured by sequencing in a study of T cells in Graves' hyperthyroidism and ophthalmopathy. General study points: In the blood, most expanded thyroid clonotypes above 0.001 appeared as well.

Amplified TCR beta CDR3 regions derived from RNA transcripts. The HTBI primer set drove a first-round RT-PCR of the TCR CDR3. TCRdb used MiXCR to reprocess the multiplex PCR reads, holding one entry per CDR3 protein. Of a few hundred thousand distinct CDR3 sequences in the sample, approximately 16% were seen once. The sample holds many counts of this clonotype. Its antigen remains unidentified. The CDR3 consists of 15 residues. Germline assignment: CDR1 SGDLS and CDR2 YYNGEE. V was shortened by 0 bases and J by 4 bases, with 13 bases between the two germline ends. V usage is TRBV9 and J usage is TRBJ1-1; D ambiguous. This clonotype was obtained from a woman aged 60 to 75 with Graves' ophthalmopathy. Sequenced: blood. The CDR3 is CASSVESRYGTEAFF. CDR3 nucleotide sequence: TGTGCCAGCAGCGTAGAGTCCAGATACGGCACTGAAGCTTTCTTT.